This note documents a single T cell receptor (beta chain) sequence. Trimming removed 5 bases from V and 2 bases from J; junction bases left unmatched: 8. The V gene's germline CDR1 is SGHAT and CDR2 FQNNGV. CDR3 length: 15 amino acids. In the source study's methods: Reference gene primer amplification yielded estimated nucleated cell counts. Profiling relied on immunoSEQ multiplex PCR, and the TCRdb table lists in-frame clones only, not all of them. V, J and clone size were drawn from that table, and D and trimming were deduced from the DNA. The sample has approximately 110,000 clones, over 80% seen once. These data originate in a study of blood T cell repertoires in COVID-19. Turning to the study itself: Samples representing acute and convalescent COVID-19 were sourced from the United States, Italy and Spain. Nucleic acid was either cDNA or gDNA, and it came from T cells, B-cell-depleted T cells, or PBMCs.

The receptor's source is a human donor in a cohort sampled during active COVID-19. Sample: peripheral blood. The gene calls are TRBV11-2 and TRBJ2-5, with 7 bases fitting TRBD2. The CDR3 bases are TGTGCCAGCAGCCCCACAGCGGGACTTCAAGAGACCCAGTACTTC. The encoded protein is CASSPTAGLQETQYF. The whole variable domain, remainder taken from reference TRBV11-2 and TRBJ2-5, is EAGVAQSPRYKIIEKRQSVAFWCNPISGHATLYWYQQILGQGPKLLIQFQNNGVVDDSQLPKDRFSAERLKGVDSTLKIQPAKLEDSAVYLCASSPTAGLQETQYFGPGTRLLVL.